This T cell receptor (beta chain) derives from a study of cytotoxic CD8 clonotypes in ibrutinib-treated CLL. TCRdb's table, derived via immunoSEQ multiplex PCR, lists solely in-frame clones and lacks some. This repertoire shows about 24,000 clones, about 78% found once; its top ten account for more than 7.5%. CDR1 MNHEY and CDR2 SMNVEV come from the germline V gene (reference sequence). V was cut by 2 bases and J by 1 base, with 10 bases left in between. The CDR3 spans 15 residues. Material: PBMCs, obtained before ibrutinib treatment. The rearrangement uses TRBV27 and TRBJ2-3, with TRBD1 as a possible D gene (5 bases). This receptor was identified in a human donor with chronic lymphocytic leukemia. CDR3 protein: CASSLRKQGTDTQYF. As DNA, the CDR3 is TGTGCCAGCAGTTTAAGAAAACAGGGCACAGATACGCAGTATTTT.